This T cell receptor (beta chain) was recovered during a study of T-cell memory formation after mild COVID-19. Overall study findings and caveats: Still unconfirmed is whether the second-wave clones peaking on day 37 recognized SARS-CoV-2. Contracting clones from day 15 to 85 showed balanced CD4/CD8; later expanders favored CD4+. Contracting CD8+ clones were enriched in EMRA, CD4+ mainly in CM and EM.

V was clipped by 0 bases and J by 5 bases, with 5 bases between them. CDR3 length: 12 residues. Germline values: CDR1 SGHNT, CDR2 YYREEE (reference sequence). Constant-segment-primed 5'RACE gave TCR alpha and TCR beta cDNA libraries with sample barcodes and UMIs. TCRdb called the 5' RACE reads again in MiXCR, with one record for every CDR3 protein. The top ten hold roughly 27% of the sample, which has roughly 100,000 distinct CDR3 sequences, about 18% seen once. A note on this clonotype: Antigen specificity is unknown.

Material: PBMCs or a T cell subset sorted from them (not recorded which). The V call is TRBV5-4, the J call TRBJ2-5; no clear D gene. This sequence originates from an adult woman who had mild COVID-19 (a few samples of this study predate the infection). Cell type and time point are not known. DNA of the CDR3: TGTGCCAGCAGCTTGGGGGCCGAGACCCAGTACTTC. Amino acids: CASSLGAETQYF.